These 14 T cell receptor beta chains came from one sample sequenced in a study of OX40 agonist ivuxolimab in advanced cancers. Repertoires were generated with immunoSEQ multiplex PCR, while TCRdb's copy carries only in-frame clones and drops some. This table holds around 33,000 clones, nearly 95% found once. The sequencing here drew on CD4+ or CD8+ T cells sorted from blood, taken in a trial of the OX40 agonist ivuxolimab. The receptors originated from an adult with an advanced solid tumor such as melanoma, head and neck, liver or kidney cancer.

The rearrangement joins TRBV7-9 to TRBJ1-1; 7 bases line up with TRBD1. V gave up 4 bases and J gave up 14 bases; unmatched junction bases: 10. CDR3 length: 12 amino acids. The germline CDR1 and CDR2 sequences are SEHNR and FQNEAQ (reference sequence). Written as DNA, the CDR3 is TGTGCCAGCAGCTCCTTCCGGGACAGCCACTTCTTT. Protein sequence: CASSSFRDSHFF.

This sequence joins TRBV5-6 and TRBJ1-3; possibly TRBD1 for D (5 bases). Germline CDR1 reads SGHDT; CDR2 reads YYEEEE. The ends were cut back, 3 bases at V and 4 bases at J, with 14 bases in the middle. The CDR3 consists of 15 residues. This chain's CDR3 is CASSSGTTTGNTIYF. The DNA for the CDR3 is TGTGCCAGCAGCTCCGGGACCACGACAGGAAACACCATATATTTT.

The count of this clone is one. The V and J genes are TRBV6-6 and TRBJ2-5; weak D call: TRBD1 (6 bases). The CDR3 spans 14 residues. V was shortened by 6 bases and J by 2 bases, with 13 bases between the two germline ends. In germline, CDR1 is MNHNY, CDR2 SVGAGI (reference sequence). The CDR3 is CASSLRGLQETQYF. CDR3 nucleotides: TGTGCCAGCAGCCTCAGGGGCCTGCAAGAGACCCAGTACTTC.

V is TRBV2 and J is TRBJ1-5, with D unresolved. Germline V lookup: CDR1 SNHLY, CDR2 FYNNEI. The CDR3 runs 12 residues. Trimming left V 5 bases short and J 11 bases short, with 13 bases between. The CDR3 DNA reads TGTGCCAGCAGTTTTGACCTGGGGTCCCAGCATTTT. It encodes CASSFDLGSQHF. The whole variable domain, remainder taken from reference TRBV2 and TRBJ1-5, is EPEVTQTPSHQVTQMGQEVILRCVPISNHLYFYWYRQILGQKVEFLVSFYNNEISEKSEIFDDQFSVERPDGSNFTLKIRSTKLEDSAMYFCASSFDLGSQHFGDGTRLSIL.

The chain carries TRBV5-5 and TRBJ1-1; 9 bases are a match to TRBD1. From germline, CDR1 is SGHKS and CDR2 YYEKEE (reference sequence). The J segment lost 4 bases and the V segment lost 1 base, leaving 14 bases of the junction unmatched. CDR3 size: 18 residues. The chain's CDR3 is CASSLYATGGLRGTEAFF. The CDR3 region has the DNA TGTGCCAGCAGCTTGTATGCGACAGGGGGGTTGCGAGGCACTGAAGCTTTCTTT. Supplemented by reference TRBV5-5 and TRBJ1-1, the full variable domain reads DAGVTQSPTHLIKTRGQQVTLRCSPISGHKSVSWYQQVLGQGPQFIFQYYEKEERGRGNFPDRFSARQFPNYSSELNVNALLLGDSALYLCASSLYATGGLRGTEAFFGQGTRLTVV.

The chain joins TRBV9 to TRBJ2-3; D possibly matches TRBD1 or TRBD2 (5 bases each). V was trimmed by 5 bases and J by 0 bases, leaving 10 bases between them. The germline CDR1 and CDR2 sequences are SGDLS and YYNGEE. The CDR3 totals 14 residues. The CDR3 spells CASRPGPSTDTQYF. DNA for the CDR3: TGTGCCAGCAGGCCGGGACCAAGCACAGATACGCAGTATTTT.

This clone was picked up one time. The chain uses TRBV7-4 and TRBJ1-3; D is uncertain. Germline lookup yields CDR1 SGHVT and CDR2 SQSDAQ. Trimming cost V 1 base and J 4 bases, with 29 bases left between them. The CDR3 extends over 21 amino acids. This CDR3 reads CASSLEGVERKRPRRGNTIYF. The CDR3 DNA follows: TGTGCCAGCAGCTTAGAAGGTGTCGAAAGGAAAAGGCCTAGGAGAGGAAACACCATATATTTT.

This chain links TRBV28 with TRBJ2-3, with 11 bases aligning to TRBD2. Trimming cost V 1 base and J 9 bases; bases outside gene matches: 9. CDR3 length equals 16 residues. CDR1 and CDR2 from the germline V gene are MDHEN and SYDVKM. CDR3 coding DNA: TGTGCCAGCAGTTTATCGAGTAGCGGGAGGGGGGGCACGCAGTATTTT. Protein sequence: CASSLSSSGRGGTQYF.

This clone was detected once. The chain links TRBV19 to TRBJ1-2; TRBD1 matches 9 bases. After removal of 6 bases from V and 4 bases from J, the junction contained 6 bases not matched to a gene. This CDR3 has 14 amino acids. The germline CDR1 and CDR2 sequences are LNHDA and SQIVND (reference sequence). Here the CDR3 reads CASSRDRAFYGYTF. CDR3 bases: TGTGCCAGTAGCCGGGACAGGGCTTTCTATGGCTACACCTTC.

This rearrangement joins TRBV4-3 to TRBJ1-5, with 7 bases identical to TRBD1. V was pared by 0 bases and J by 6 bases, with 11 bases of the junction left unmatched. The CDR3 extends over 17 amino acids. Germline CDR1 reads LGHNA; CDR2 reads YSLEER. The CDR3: CASSQDPTNSGGQPQHF. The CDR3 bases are TGCGCCAGCAGCCAAGATCCCACTAACTCAGGGGGTCAGCCCCAGCATTTT.

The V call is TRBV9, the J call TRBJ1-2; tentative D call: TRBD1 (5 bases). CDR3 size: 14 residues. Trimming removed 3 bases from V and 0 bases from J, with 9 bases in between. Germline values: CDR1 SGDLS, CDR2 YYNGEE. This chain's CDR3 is CASSARVANYGYTF. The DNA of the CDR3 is TGTGCCAGCAGCGCCAGGGTTGCTAACTATGGCTACACCTTC.

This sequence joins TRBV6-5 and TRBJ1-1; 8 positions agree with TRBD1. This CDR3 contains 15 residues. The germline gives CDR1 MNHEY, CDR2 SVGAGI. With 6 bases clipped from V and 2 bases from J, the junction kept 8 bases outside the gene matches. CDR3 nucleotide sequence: TGTGCCAGCAGCTCGACAGGGGAGGTAAACACTGAAGCTTTCTTT. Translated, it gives CASSSTGEVNTEAFF.

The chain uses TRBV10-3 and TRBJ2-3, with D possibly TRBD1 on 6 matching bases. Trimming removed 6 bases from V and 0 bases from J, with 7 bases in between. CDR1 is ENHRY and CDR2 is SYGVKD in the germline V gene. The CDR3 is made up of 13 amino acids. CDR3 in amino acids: CAIRDRSTDTQYF. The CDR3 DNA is TGTGCCATCAGAGACAGGAGCACAGATACGCAGTATTTT.

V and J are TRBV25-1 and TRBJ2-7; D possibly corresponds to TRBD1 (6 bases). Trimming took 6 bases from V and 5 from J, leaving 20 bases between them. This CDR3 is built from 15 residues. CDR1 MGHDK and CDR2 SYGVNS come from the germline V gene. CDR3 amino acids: CASSPPQGVDNEQYF. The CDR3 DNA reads TGTGCCAGCAGCCCTCCACAGGGAGTGGATAACGAGCAGTACTTC.